This T cell receptor (beta chain) was recorded in a study of T-cell reconstitution after alpha-beta-depleted transplantation in children. The V and J ends lost 8 bases and 5 bases respectively, with 12 bases between them. There are 12 residues in the CDR3. CDR1 and CDR2 (germline): MNHNS, SASEGT. Regarding the study as a whole: Elevated TCRbeta diversity at day 60 was traced, in some patients, to surviving recipient T cells and thymic progenitors. Expanded graft clones, several hundred of them, were reportedly the source of alpha-beta T cells about two months after transplant. T-cell numbers and diversity one year post-transplant derived largely from freshly generated T cells.

Unique molecular identifiers were used to barcode this TCRbeta library. TCRdb passed the PCR reads through MiXCR, listing each CDR3 protein once. The sample contains fewer than 350,000 distinct CDR3 sequences, 11% of which appear only once. This clonotype was seen at least ten times. The antigen remains undetermined. This TCR derives from a male patient under 10 years old who had a stem cell transplant for chronic granulomatous disease, so the T cells may come from the graft donor. The rearrangement joins TRBV6-1 to TRBJ2-5; possibly TRBD2 for D (5 bases). Specimen: peripheral blood, collected 180 days after TCRalphabeta/CD19-depleted stem cell transplant. CDR3 nucleotide sequence: TGTGCCAGCTCCTCGGACTTGGAGACCCAGTACTTC. Encoded protein: CASSSDLETQYF.